Below, 5 T cell receptor beta chains from the same sample are listed, as sequenced in a study of technical replicates of blood from several donors. TCRdb keeps only in-frame clones here, not all; method: immunoSEQ multiplex PCR. The repertoire holds about 54,000 clones, 85% to 95% seen once, with approximately 0.22% in the top ten. The material sequenced was T cells isolated from PBMCs. These receptors came from a human donor in good health.

V usage is TRBV29-1 and J usage is TRBJ2-7, with D hard to call. The germline V gene has CDR1 SQVTM and CDR2 ANQGSEA. V was pared by 4 bases and J by 5 bases, with 6 bases between. The CDR3 is made up of 10 amino acids. CDR3 sequence: CSVGVNEQYF. The CDR3 DNA reads TGCAGCGTTGGAGTAAACGAGCAGTACTTC.

The chain uses TRBV6-6 and TRBJ2-7, with 7 bases fitting TRBD1. Looked up from germline, CDR1 is MNHNY and CDR2 is SVGAGI (reference sequence). This CDR3 has 13 amino acids. Trimming at V came to 7 bases and at J to 2 bases, leaving 5 bases not matched to a gene. The CDR3 region is CASTSTGAYEQYF. For the CDR3, the DNA is TGTGCCAGCACATCTACAGGGGCCTACGAGCAGTACTTC.

The chain uses TRBV7-3 and TRBJ2-3, with D perhaps TRBD2 (7 bases). The CDR3 length is 16 residues. V dropped 5 bases and J dropped 4 bases, with 19 bases sitting between them. Germline V gives CDR1 SGHTA, CDR2 FQGTGA. This chain's CDR3 is CASSPSLAGAADTQYF. CDR3 nucleotide sequence: TGTGCCAGCAGCCCCTCCTTGGCGGGGGCGGCAGATACGCAGTATTTT.

This chain links TRBV5-6 with TRBJ2-2, with TRBD1 as a possible D gene (5 bases). Germline V gene sequence: CDR1 SGHDT, CDR2 YYEEEE. V shed 1 base and J shed 1 base, with 5 bases lying between them. The CDR3 sequence is 14 residues long. The CDR3 region has the DNA TGTGCCAGCAGCTTGACAGGGAACACCGGGGAGCTGTTTTTT. This translates into CASSLTGNTGELFF.

This clone was counted a single time. This sequence joins TRBV5-1 and TRBJ1-4; D not certain. Per the germline V gene, CDR1 is SGHRS and CDR2 is YFSETQ. Trimming removed 1 base at V and 0 bases at J, with 7 bases between. This CDR3 is 15 amino acids long. Here the CDR3 DNA reads TGCGCCAGCAGCTTGTTATCTTCAACTAATGAAAAACTGTTTTTT. Amino acid sequence: CASSLLSSTNEKLFF.